This T cell receptor beta chain comes out of a study of blood T cell repertoires in COVID-19 (dated by TCRdb to the early 2020s). General notes on the study: Samples covering the acute and convalescent phases of COVID-19 were provided by collaborators in the United States, Italy and Spain. The material from the prospective study consisted of cDNA or gDNA derived from T cells, B-cell-depleted T cells, or PBMCs. Deeply sampled blood TCRbeta repertoires from subjects exposed to, actively infected with, or recovered from COVID-19 were included in the dataset. The repertoires were released in a freely available public database meant as a resource for research on the immune response to SARS-CoV-2. Samples were obtained from the ongoing ImmuneRACE study (first 160 participants) and from 1,254 subjects provided by 6 global collaborators. Sample metadata almost always included a de-identified subject ID, COVID-19 status, age in years and sex. HLA class I and class II types, where available, came from metadata supplied by the sample provider rather than from assay-based typing. Findings and caveats that apply to the study as a whole: The amount of clinical and demographic metadata varied by source and participant and was provided uncurated.

Comments on this clone: It lacks a known antigen. No per-base quality is available; no much larger clone lies one base away.

Whole blood was collected in K2EDTA tubes by collaborating institutions according to the institutions' own protocols. For TCRbeta analysis, collaborators shipped samples in one of three forms: frozen whole blood, isolated PBMCs, or DNA extracted from either of those sample types. The immunoSEQ Assay, a bias-controlled multiplex PCR, was used to amplify TCRbeta CDR3 regions from genomic DNA. The study's processing was this. Within the assay, amplification of reference gene primers was used to estimate how many nucleated cells each sample contained. Sequence reads were collapsed and filtered to measure the absolute abundance of every unique TCRbeta CDR3 rearrangement. For each sample, productive Simpson clonality was calculated as the square root of Simpson's diversity index over productive rearrangements. Not all clones reach the TCRdb copy of this immuneACCESS table, which keeps in-frame sequences only. Checked studies attribute under half of the gap to unresolved V genes and leave the rest unexplained. Clonal size and the V and J genes are those of that table, whereas D and trimming came from the DNA. This sample is represented by over 100,000 clones; about 85% of them were singletons. The ten largest clones capture 11% of the sample.

CDR1 is given as SQVTM and CDR2 as ANQGSEA, both from the germline V gene. V is clipped by 7 bases and J by 8 bases, and the sequence between their germline boundaries is 17 bases long. Spanning cysteine to phenylalanine, the CDR3 consists of 12 amino acids. Of all the DNA, just the CDR3 is kept, 36 bases in frame from base 1. The chain was built from TRBV29-1 and TRBJ1-2; TRBD1 might be the D gene, on 5 matching bases. Material for sequencing was peripheral blood. The sequence came from a man older than 75 with acute or convalescent COVID-19. The sequence in DNA is TGCAGCGCCCCAGATGGGGCGAGCGGCTACACCTTC. Its translation reads: CSAPDGASGYTF.